This T cell receptor beta chain is from a study of blood T cell repertoires in COVID-19. V lost 4 bases to trimming and J lost 4 bases, with 10 bases between them. This CDR3 region has 13 residues. CDR1 is MNHEY, CDR2 SVGEGT, per germline. Using immunoSEQ multiplex PCR, the repertoire was profiled, and TCRdb retains in-frame clones only, with some absent. The sample lists some 170,000 clones, more than 65% occurring once. Participants spanned ages about 18 to 95 years and resided in 20 to 30 US areas. Two negative PCRs, clearance, or symptom resolution were required of recovered Cohort 3 donors. The origin of this receptor is a man aged 50-60 years who had recovered from COVID-19. V and J are TRBV6-2 or TRBV6-3 and TRBJ1-2; unclear D gene. The sample taken for sequencing was PBMCs or T cells enriched from blood (not recorded which). CDR3 sequence reads: CASSFEARYGYTF. CDR3 in DNA: TGTGCCAGCAGTTTCGAGGCCCGCTATGGCTACACCTTC.